The present entry profiles one TCR beta chain with its context. As yet, its antigen is unknown. The CDR3 is made up of 12 amino acids. Germline CDR1 is SGHAT and CDR2 is FQNNGV. V shed 3 bases and J shed 4 bases, with 7 bases lying between them. PCR involved 60 Vbeta and 13 Jbeta primers. Sequencing was performed with immunoSEQ multiplex PCR; in TCRdb, only in-frame clones are kept and a portion is missing. The sample includes about 200,000 clones, around four fifths seen only once; the top ten take less than 4.5%. The sample is drawn from a study of cytomegalovirus exposure and HLA in healthy donors. Turning to the study itself: The study placed about 86% of its 398 genotyped donors in the Caucasian-associated ancestry cluster.

Study observations and caveats: In a later analysis, at a false discovery rate of 0.05, 16,951 TCR beta sequences matched HLA alleles. TCR beta chain V- and J-gene trimming was linked, in a later analysis, to a missense variant in DCLRE1C. The study had only CMV serostatus as immune exposure information.

The V call is TRBV11-2, the J call TRBJ2-7; possible D gene TRBD1, 6 bases. The sequence derives from a male donor in good health and CMV-seronegative. The source material was PBMCs. DNA for the CDR3: TGTGCCAGCAGCTTGACAGGATACGAGCAGTACTTC. This sequence encodes CASSLTGYEQYF.